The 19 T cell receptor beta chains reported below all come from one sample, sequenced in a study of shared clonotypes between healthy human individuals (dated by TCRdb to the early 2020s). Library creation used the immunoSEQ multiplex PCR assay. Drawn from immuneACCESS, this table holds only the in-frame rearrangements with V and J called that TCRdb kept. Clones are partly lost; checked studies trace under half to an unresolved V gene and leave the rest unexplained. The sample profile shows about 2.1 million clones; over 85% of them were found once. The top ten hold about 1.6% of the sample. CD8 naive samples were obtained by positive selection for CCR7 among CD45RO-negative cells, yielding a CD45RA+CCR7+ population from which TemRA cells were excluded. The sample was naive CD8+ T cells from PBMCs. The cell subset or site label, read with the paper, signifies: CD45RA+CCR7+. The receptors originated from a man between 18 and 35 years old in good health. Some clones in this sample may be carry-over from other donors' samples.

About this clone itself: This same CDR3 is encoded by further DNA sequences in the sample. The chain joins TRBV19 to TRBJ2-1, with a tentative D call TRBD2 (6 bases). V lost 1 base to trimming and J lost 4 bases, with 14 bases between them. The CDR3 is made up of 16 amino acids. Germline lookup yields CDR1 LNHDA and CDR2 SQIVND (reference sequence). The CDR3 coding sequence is TGTGCCAGTAGTATAGGCCGTGGGGGGACTTACAATGAGCAGTTCTTC. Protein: CASSIGRGGTYNEQFF.

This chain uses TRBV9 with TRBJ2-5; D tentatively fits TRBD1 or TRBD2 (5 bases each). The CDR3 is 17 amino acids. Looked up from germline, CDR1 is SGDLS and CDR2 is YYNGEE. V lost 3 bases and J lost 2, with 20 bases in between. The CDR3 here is CASSEHPTVRGQETQYF. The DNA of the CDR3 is TGTGCCAGCAGCGAACACCCGACAGTGAGAGGGCAAGAGACCCAGTACTTC.

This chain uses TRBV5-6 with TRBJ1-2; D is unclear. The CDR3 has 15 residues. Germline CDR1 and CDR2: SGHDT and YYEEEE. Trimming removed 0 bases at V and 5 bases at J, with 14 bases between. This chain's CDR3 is CASSLGADFLYGYTF. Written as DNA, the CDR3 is TGTGCCAGCAGCTTGGGCGCCGACTTCCTTTATGGCTACACCTTC. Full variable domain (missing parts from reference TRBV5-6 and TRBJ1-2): DAGVTQSPTHLIKTRGQQVTLRCSPKSGHDTVSWYQQALGQGPQFIFQYYEEEERQRGNFPDRFSGHQFPNYSSELNVNALLLGDSALYLCASSLGADFLYGYTFGSGTRLTVV.

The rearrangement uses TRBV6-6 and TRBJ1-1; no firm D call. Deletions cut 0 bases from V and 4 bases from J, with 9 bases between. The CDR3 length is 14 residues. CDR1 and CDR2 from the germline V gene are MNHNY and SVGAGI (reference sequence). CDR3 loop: CASSYSGTLTEAFF. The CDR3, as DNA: TGTGCCAGCAGTTACTCGGGCACGCTCACTGAAGCTTTCTTT.

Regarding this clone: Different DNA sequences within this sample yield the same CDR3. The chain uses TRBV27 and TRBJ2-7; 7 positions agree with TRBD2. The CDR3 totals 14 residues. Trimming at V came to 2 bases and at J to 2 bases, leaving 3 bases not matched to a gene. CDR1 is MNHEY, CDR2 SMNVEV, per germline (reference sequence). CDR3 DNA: TGTGCCAGCAGTTTAGGGAGCGGGACCTACGAGCAGTACTTC. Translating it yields CASSLGSGTYEQYF.

The CDR3 loop reads CASSPRGHYEQYF. CDR3 nucleotides: TGTGCCAGCAGTCCCCGGGGGCACTACGAGCAGTACTTC. V gene TRBV25-1 combines with J gene TRBJ2-7, with D possibly called TRBD1 or TRBD2 (6 bases each). CDR3 length equals 13 residues. Deletions cut 5 bases from V and 3 bases from J, with 11 bases between. CDR1 MGHDK and CDR2 SYGVNS come from the germline V gene.

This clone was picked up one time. The CDR3 DNA follows: TGTGCCTGGAGTGTGAGGCGGGAGGGCATCTACATTCAGTACTTC. It specifies CAWSVRREGIYIQYF. The genes are TRBV30 and TRBJ2-4, with 9 bases matching TRBD2. Germline V gives CDR1 GTSNPN, CDR2 SVGIG (reference sequence). CDR3 size: 15 residues. V lost 0 bases, J lost 8 bases, and 8 bases stayed unmatched.

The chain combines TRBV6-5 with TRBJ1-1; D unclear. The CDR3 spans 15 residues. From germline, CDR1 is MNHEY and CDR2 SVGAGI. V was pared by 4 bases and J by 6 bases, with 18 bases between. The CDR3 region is CASSSLGYPRAEAFF. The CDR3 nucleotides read TGTGCCAGCAGTTCTCTAGGCTACCCTCGGGCTGAAGCTTTCTTT.

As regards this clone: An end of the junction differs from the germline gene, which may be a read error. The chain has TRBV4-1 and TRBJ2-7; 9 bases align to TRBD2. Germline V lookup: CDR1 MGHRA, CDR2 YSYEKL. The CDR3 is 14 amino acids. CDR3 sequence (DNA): TGCGCCAGCAGCCAAATGGCCCTAGCGGGAAGTGCGGTCTTC. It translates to CASSQMALAGSAVF.

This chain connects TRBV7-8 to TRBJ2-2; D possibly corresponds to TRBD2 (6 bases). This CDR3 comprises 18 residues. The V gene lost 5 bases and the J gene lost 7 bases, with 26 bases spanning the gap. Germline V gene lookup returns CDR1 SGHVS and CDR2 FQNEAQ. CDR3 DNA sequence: TGTGCCAGCAGCCCCCTCGCGGGGCAGGAAGGAGTCGGCGGGGAGCTGTTTTTT. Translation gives CASSPLAGQEGVGGELFF.

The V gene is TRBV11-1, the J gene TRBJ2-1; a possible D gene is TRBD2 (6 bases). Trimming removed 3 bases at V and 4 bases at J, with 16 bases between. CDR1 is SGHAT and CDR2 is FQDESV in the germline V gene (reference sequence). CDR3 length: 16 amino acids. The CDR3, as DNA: TGTGCCAGCAGCTTCTACGTTAGCGGCAAATACAATGAGCAGTTCTTC. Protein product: CASSFYVSGKYNEQFF.

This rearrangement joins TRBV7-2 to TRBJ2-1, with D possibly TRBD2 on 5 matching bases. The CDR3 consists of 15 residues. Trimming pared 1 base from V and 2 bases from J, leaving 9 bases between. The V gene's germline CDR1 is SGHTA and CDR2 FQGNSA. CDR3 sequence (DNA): TGTGCCAGCAGCTTAGGAGGGAGCGCCTACAATGAGCAGTTCTTC. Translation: CASSLGGSAYNEQFF.

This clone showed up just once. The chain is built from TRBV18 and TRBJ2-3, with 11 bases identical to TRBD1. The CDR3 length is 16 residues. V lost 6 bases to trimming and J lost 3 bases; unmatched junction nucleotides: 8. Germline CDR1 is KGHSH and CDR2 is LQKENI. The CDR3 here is CASSRTGGTVTDTQYF. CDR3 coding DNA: TGTGCCAGCTCGCGGACAGGGGGCACAGTAACAGATACGCAGTATTTT.

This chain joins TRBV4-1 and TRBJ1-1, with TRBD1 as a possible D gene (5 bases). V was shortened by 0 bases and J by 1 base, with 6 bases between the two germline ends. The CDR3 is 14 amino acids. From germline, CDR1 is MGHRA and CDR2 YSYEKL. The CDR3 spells CASSQDGTNTEAFF. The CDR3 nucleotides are TGCGCCAGCAGCCAAGACGGGACGAACACTGAAGCTTTCTTT.

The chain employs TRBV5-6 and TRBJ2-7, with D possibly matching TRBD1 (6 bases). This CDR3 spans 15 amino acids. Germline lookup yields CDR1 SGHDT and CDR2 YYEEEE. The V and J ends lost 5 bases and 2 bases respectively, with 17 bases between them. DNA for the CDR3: TGTGCCAGCAGTGAGGGTTGGGGACAACCCTACGAGCAGTACTTC. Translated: CASSEGWGQPYEQYF.

Here the CDR3 reads CASKSLEETQYF. The CDR3 DNA reads TGTGCCAGCAAAAGCCTTGAAGAGACCCAGTACTTC. This sequence joins TRBV7-2 and TRBJ2-5; no definite D call. CDR3 length: 12 residues. CDR1 and CDR2 from the germline V gene are SGHTA and FQGNSA. V lost 7 bases and J lost 3, with 9 bases in between.

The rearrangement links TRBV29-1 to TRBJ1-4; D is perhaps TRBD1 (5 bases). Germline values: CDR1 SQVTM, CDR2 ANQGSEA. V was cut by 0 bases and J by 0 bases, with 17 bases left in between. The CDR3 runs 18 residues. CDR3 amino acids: CSVEDRGAAYATNEKLFF. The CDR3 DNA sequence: TGCAGCGTTGAAGATCGGGGCGCCGCCTACGCAACTAATGAAAAACTGTTTTTT.

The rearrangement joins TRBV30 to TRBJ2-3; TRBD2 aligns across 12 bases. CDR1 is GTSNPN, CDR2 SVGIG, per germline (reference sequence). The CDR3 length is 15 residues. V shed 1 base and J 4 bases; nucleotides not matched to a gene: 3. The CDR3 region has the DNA TGTGCCTGGAGTGGCCTAGCGGGAGGGTCAGATACGCAGTATTTT. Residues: CAWSGLAGGSDTQYF.

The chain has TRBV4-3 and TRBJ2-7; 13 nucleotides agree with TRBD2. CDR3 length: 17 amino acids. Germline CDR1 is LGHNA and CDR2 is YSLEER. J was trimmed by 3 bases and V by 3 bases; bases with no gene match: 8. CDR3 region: CASSHGLAGEQYYEQYF. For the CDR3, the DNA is TGCGCCAGCAGCCACGGACTAGCGGGAGAGCAGTACTACGAGCAGTACTTC.